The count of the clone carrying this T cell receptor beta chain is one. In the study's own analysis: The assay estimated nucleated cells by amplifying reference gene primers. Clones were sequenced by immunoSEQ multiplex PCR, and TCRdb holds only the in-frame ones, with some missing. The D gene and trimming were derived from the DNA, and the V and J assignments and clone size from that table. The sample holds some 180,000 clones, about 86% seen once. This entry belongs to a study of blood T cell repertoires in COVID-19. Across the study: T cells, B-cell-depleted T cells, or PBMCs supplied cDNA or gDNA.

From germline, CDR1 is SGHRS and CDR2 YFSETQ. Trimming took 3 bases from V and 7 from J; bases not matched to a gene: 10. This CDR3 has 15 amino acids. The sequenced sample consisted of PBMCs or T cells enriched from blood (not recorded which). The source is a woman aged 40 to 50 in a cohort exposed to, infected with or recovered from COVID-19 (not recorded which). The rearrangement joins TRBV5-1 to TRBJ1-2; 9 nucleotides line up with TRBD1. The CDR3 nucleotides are TGCGCCAGCAGCTACGACCTAAACAGGGGGCCTGGCTACACCTTC. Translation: CASSYDLNRGPGYTF.